The next 17 T cell receptor beta chains were all read from a single sample in a study of low-dose radiotherapy and immunotherapy resistance in tumors. First-strand cDNA used TRAV- and TRBV-specific primers, covering alpha and beta chains. With a constant-region primer and a V-primer adapter, TCRs were subjected to approximately 18 PCR cycles of amplification. A single record per CDR3 protein comes from TCRdb applying MiXCR to the reads. The profile shows some 10,000 distinct CDR3 sequences, over 35% of them singletons. The receptors were gathered from a human donor with advanced metastatic prostate, ovarian, gallbladder or colorectal cancer (not recorded which). This table probably holds off-target reads from a library built for another chain.

V is TRBV5-5 and J is TRBJ2-7; tentatively, D is TRBD1 (6 bases). Looked up from germline, CDR1 is SGHKS and CDR2 is YYEKEE (reference sequence). The CDR3 is 12 residues long. The germline V and J ends were trimmed by 0 bases and 11 bases, with 12 bases remaining between them. CDR3 amino acids: CASSLEYRVEYF. CDR3 sequence (DNA): TGTGCCAGCAGCTTGGAATACAGGGTCGAGTACTTC.

This chain uses TRBV3-1 with TRBJ1-4, with D possibly TRBD1 on 5 matching bases. This CDR3 spans 15 amino acids. Trimming removed 0 bases at V and 4 bases at J, with 9 bases between. Germline values: CDR1 LGHDT, CDR2 YNNKEL (reference sequence). For the CDR3, the DNA is TGTGCCAGCAGCCAAGACAAAAGGGGTAATGAAAAACTGTTTTTT. Its translation is CASSQDKRGNEKLFF. Complete variable domain (other parts from reference TRBV3-1 and TRBJ1-4): DTAVSQTPKYLVTQMGNDKSIKCEQNLGHDTMYWYKQDSKKFLKIMFSYNNKELIINETVPNRFSPKSPDKAHLNLHINSLELGDSAVYFCASSQDKRGNEKLFFGSGTQLSVL.

V usage is TRBV2 and J usage is TRBJ1-6, with D uncertain. CDR3 length: 15 amino acids. The germline gives CDR1 SNHLY, CDR2 FYNNEI. V was shortened by 7 bases and J by 0 bases, with 10 bases between the two germline ends. This CDR3 reads CASIPSGSYNSPLHF. CDR3 nucleotides: TGTGCCAGCATCCCTTCGGGCTCCTATAATTCACCCCTCCACTTT.

The V and J genes are TRBV19 and TRBJ1-2; TRBD1 is a possible D gene (5 bases). This CDR3 comprises 14 residues. The V end was cut by 6 bases, the J end by 2 bases, with 13 bases between. From germline, CDR1 is LNHDA and CDR2 SQIVND (reference sequence). The CDR3: CASRSGTLNYGYTF. CDR3 sequence (DNA): TGTGCCAGTAGATCCGGGACGTTGAACTATGGCTACACCTTC.

The chain couples TRBV7-2 to TRBJ1-5; D unresolved. The CDR3 is 15 amino acids. The V gene's germline CDR1 is SGHTA and CDR2 FQGNSA. V was clipped by 5 bases and J by 0 bases, with 11 bases between them. The CDR3 nucleotides are TGTGCCAGCAGCCCGGGTGCGGCTAGCAATCAGCCCCAGCATTTT. Encoded protein: CASSPGAASNQPQHF.

This clonotype occurred a few times. CDR3 coding DNA: TGCAGTGCTAGAGAAGTAGGACCAACCCAGTACTTC. This codes for CSAREVGPTQYF. The rearrangement uses TRBV20-1 and TRBJ2-5; D gene unclear. CDR3 length equals 12 residues. Germline lookup yields CDR1 DFQATT and CDR2 SNEGSKA (reference sequence). The V and J ends lost 0 bases and 8 bases respectively, with 10 bases between them.

The chain has TRBV5-1 and TRBJ2-3; 9 bases line up with TRBD1. The CDR3 covers 17 residues. CDR1 and CDR2 from the germline V gene are SGHRS and YFSETQ. The V and J ends lost 3 bases and 5 bases, in that order; junction bases with no gene match: 13. This CDR3 is CASSSYRDRVSGDTQYF. In DNA form, the CDR3 reads TGCGCCAGCAGCTCATACCGGGACAGGGTTTCAGGAGATACGCAGTATTTT. Full variable domain (rest looked up from reference TRBV5-1 and TRBJ2-3): KAGVTQTPRYLIKTRGQQVTLSCSPISGHRSVSWYQQTPGQGLQFLFEYFSETQRNKGNFPGRFSGRQFSNSRSEMNVSTLELGDSALYLCASSSYRDRVSGDTQYFGPGTRLTVL.

In its sample, this clonotype was seen a few times. J is TRBJ2-1 and V is TRBV12-3 or TRBV12-4; maybe TRBD1 (7 bases). The CDR3 covers 13 residues. V was pared by 6 bases and J by 9 bases, with 15 bases between. The CDR3 loop is CASSLEGAAEQFF. The CDR3 nucleotides are TGTGCCAGCAGCCTGGAGGGGGCGGCTGAGCAGTTCTTC.

By sample share, this clonotype is medium-sized. This sequence joins TRBV2 and TRBJ2-7, with 7 bases matching TRBD1. The CDR3 spans 14 residues. The junction had 10 bases not matched to a gene; V was cut back by 11 bases and J by 0 bases. The germline V gene has CDR1 SNHLY and CDR2 FYNNEI. The CDR3 reads CAVTWDRSSYEQYF. The CDR3 DNA is TGTGCCGTGACCTGGGACAGAAGCTCCTACGAGCAGTACTTC.

This clonotype came up a few times. The rearrangement joins TRBV11-2 to TRBJ1-1; D gene unclear. V lost 5 bases to trimming and J lost 7 bases, with 11 bases between them. The CDR3 extends over 12 amino acids. The germline V gene encodes CDR1 SGHAT and CDR2 FQNNGV. CDR3 loop: CASSHAGGEAFF. The CDR3 nucleotides read TGTGCCAGCAGCCACGCGGGTGGTGAAGCTTTCTTT.

The chain uses TRBV3-1 and TRBJ2-2, with 8 bases lining up with TRBD2. The CDR3 length is 15 residues. CDR1 is LGHDT and CDR2 is YNNKEL in the germline V gene (reference sequence). The junction had 6 bases not matched to a gene; V was cut back by 4 bases and J by 5 bases. CDR3: CASSLGGARTGELFF. CDR3 DNA sequence: TGTGCCAGCAGCCTCGGGGGGGCGAGGACCGGGGAGCTGTTTTTT. Supplemented by reference TRBV3-1 and TRBJ2-2, the full variable domain reads DTAVSQTPKYLVTQMGNDKSIKCEQNLGHDTMYWYKQDSKKFLKIMFSYNNKELIINETVPNRFSPKSPDKAHLNLHINSLELGDSAVYFCASSLGGARTGELFFGEGSRLTVL.

This clonotype was counted between two and nine times. The chain has TRBV25-1 and TRBJ1-4, with a tentative D call TRBD1 (5 bases). This CDR3 has 13 amino acids. The germline V gene encodes CDR1 MGHDK and CDR2 SYGVNS. V shed 7 bases and J shed 5 bases, with 11 bases lying between them. The CDR3 spells CASKGRVNEKLFF. In DNA form, the CDR3 reads TGTGCCAGCAAGGGACGAGTGAATGAAAAACTGTTTTTT.

The CDR3 here is CASSSEPTRYEQYF. The CDR3 region has the DNA TGCGCCAGCAGCTCTGAACCGACCCGCTACGAGCAGTACTTC. This sequence joins TRBV5-1 and TRBJ2-7; D gene unclear. The CDR3 spans 14 residues. V was shortened by 3 bases and J by 3 bases, with 13 bases between the two germline ends. Germline V lookup: CDR1 SGHRS, CDR2 YFSETQ.

This clonotype came up a few times. The DNA of the CDR3 is TGTGCCAGCTCACCGGCAGGGAACTACGAGCAGTACTTC. Translated, it gives CASSPAGNYEQYF. The rearrangement joins TRBV18 to TRBJ2-7; tentative D call: TRBD1 (5 bases). Germline CDR1 KGHSH, CDR2 LQKENI. The CDR3 is 13 residues long. Trimming shortened V by 3 bases and J by 3 bases, and 9 bases separated the two germline ends.

V usage is TRBV20-1 and J usage is TRBJ2-5; D gene uncertain. With 5 bases removed from V and 3 bases from J, the gap between germline ends came to 10 bases. The length of the CDR3 is 12 residues. Germline V gives CDR1 DFQATT, CDR2 SNEGSKA (reference sequence). The CDR3 reads CSAASVEETQYF. The CDR3, as DNA: TGCAGTGCTGCTAGTGTCGAAGAGACCCAGTACTTC.

This clonotype turned up a few times. The chain has TRBV29-1 and TRBJ2-1; the D is unclear. Germline lookup yields CDR1 SQVTM and CDR2 ANQGSEA. V gave up 0 bases and J gave up 7 bases, with 10 bases separating them. The CDR3 sequence is 13 residues long. The CDR3 nucleotides read TGCAGCGTTGAAGAGCTCGGGTATAATGAGCAGTTCTTC. It yields the protein CSVEELGYNEQFF.

The J gene is TRBJ2-6, the V gene TRBV13, with D tentatively TRBD1 or TRBD2 (5 bases each). The CDR3 loop spans 17 amino acids. CDR1 and CDR2 (germline): PRHDT, FYEKMQ (reference sequence). Trimming left V 4 bases short and J 4 bases short, with 17 bases between. The CDR3 region has the DNA TGTGCCAGCAGCTCCGGGACCGACCTCTGGGGGGCCAACGTCCTGACTTTC. This gives the protein CASSSGTDLWGANVLTF. The whole variable domain, remainder taken from reference TRBV13 and TRBJ2-6, is AAGVIQSPRHLIKEKRETATLKCYPIPRHDTVYWYQQGPGQDPQFLISFYEKMQSDKGSIPDRFSAQQFSDYHSELNMSSLELGDSALYFCASSSGTDLWGANVLTFGAGSRLTVL.